The 2 T cell receptor beta chains in this list originate from one sample, sequenced in a study of vaccination effects on CD4 cells after COVID-19 (dated 2022 in TCRdb). After about 10 days of culture, CD4+ T cells were isolated with the EasySep CD4+ T cell isolation kit. The library was made by the immunoSEQ multiplex PCR assay. Drawn from immuneACCESS, this table holds only the in-frame rearrangements with V and J called that TCRdb kept. Clones are partly lost; checked studies trace under half to an unresolved V gene and leave the rest unexplained. Present in this sample are 37,000 or so clones, 65% to 70% of which were seen just once. The ten most abundant clones make up 4.2% of the sample. These receptors' targets are unknown. The sample consisted of CD4+ T cells from PBMCs cultured without peptide, taken before COVID-19 vaccination. These receptors came from a human donor who received a COVID-19 vaccine.

This clone has only a few counts. This chain links TRBV19 with TRBJ2-2; 9 bases map to TRBD1. Per germline, CDR1 LNHDA and CDR2 SQIVND (reference sequence). This CDR3 is 14 amino acids long. With 6 bases clipped from V and 7 bases from J, the junction kept 6 bases outside the gene matches. CDR3 sequence (DNA): TGTGCCAGTAGGAGGGACAGGGATTTCGGGGAGCTGTTTTTT. It encodes CASRRDRDFGELFF.

This chain uses TRBV7-2 with TRBJ1-5; 7 bases match TRBD1. The J segment lost 9 bases and the V segment lost 5 bases, leaving 4 bases of the junction unmatched. The CDR3 has 12 residues. Per germline, CDR1 SGHTA and CDR2 FQGNSA. The CDR3 loop is CASSRQGGPQHF. The DNA of the CDR3 is TGTGCCAGCAGCAGACAGGGTGGGCCCCAGCATTTT.